The subject of this entry is one T cell receptor (beta chain). Its antigen is currently not known. No base qualities exist here, and no much larger clone lies one base off it. Library preparation used the immunoSEQ multiplex PCR assay. In the authors' own workflow: A statistical classification framework was built to diagnose cytomegalovirus status from the catalog of TCR beta chain sequences. TCRdb mirrors the immuneACCESS table, restricted to in-frame sequences. Some clones are absent from its copies; in checked studies, under half trace to an unresolved V gene, and the reason for the others is unknown. V and J calls and clone size come straight from that table; D and trimming were deduced from the DNA. This sample gives about 200,000 clones in total; around 86% of them show up just once. Of the sample, more than 1.5% is held by the ten largest clones. This entry is derived from a study of cytomegalovirus exposure and HLA in healthy donors (dated by TCRdb to about 2017). Some background on the complete study: A later analysis indicated that the 90 to 150 validation repertoires were generated on the platform also employed for the 700 or so repertoires of the first cohort. Besides the first cohort of more than 650 subjects, a separate validation cohort made up of roughly 120 different subjects was used. High-throughput TCR immunosequencing, statistical association of individual TCRs with disease status, and machine learning were combined to predict cytomegalovirus infection status. The study was designed to test whether signatures of past pathogen exposure could be identified by cataloging public T cell receptors. Beyond this particular receptor, the publication reports: The study gave a list of over 150 TCR beta chains associated with cytomegalovirus. Subsequent analysis determined that TCRs grouped into clusters in the first cohort also showed a tendency toward co-occurrence across the approximately 110 validation repertoires, and 85% to 95% of cluster scores exceeded 0. In vitro tests confirmed that a few of the cytomegalovirus-associated TCR beta chains recognize cytomegalovirus antigens. It was suggested by the authors that the approach could potentially be generalized to other disease states and immunological phenotypes. Most TCR sequences were seen in very few donors, while some public TCRs were found in many individuals. The classifier was reported to diagnose cytomegalovirus status with high specificity and sensitivity in both the original cohort and the validation cohort. A later analysis had no HLA typing for the validation cohort, so co-occurrence there was scored across all 120 repertoires.

The germline V gene yields SGDLS for CDR1 and YYNGEE for CDR2. The cysteine opens and the phenylalanine closes a CDR3 of 13 amino acids. Only CDR3 DNA is held: 39 bases, read in frame from base 1. Germline trimming amounts to 4 bases on V and 5 bases on J, with 5 as the count of junction bases outside the gene matches. Separate from the roughly 700-subject first cohort, the validation cohort of more than 90 subjects was the group to which the donors belonged. The receptor was isolated from a woman between 18 and 29 years old in good health and CMV-seropositive. Sequences were obtained from PBMCs. The chain couples TRBV9 to TRBJ2-7; TRBD1 matches 8 bases in the middle. The CDR3 region has the sequence CASSPDRVDEQYF. The DNA is as follows: TGTGCCAGCAGCCCGGACAGGGTAGACGAGCAGTACTTC.